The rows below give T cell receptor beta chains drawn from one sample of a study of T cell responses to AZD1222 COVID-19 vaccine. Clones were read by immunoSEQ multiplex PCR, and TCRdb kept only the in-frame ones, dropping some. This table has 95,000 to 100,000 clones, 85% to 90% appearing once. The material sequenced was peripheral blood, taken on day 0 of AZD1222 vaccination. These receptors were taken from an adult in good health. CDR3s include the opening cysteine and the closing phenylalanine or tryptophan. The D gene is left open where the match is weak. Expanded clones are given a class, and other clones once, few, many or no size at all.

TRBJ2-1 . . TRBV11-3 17 TGTGCCAGCAGCTTAGAAGGGGGTGTTAGCTCCTACAATGAGCAGTTCTTC CASSLEGGVSSYNEQFF
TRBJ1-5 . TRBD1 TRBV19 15 TGTGCCAGTAGACCGGGACAGGGAAGAGGGCAGCCCCAGCATTTT CASRPGQGRGQPQHF
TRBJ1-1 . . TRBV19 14 TGTGCCAGCAGCGCCTCGACAGTGAACACTGAAGCTTTCTTT CASSASTVNTEAFF
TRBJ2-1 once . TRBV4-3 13 TGCGCCAGCAGCCAAGATGGTAGGAATGAGCAGTTCTTC CASSQDGRNEQFF
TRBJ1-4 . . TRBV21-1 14 TGTGCCAGCAGCAAACGCGGATCCGCGAGAGTCAACCCTTTT CASSKRGSARVNPF
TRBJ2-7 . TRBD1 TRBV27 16 TGTGCCAGCAGTTTCAACCCGGGACAGGGGCCCTACGAGCAGTACTTC CASSFNPGQGPYEQYF
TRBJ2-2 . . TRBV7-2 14 TGTGCCAGCAGCTCACACCCGGGCGCCGGGGAGCTGTTTTTT CASSSHPGAGELFF
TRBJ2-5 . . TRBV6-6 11 TGTGCCAGCAGTTCGCAAGAGACCCAGTACTTC CASSSQETQYF
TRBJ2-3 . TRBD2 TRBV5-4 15 TGTGCCAGCAGTCCAGCGGGATGGGGTACAGATACGCAGTATTTT CASSPAGWGTDTQYF
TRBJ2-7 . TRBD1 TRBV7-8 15 TGTGCCAGCAGCTTTCCAGACAGGGGGGGCTACGAGCAGTACTTC CASSFPDRGGYEQYF
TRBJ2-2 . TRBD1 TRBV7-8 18 TGTGCCAGCAGCCTAAGACAGGGGGCCCTTTCGAACACCGGGGAGCTGTTTTTT CASSLRQGALSNTGELFF
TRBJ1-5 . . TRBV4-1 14 TGCGCCAGCAGCCAAGATCGCGGGAATCAGCCCCAGCATTTT CASSQDRGNQPQHF
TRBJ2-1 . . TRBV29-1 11 TGCAGCGTTGCATCGTACAATGAGCAGTTCTTC CSVASYNEQFF
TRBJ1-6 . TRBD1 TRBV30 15 TGTGCCTGGAGTTGGGGACAGGGTGGGAATTCACCCCTCCACTTT CAWSWGQGGNSPLHF
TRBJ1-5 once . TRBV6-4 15 TGTGCCAGCAGTGTGGGTCCCAAACACAATCAGCCCCAGCATTTT CASSVGPKHNQPQHF